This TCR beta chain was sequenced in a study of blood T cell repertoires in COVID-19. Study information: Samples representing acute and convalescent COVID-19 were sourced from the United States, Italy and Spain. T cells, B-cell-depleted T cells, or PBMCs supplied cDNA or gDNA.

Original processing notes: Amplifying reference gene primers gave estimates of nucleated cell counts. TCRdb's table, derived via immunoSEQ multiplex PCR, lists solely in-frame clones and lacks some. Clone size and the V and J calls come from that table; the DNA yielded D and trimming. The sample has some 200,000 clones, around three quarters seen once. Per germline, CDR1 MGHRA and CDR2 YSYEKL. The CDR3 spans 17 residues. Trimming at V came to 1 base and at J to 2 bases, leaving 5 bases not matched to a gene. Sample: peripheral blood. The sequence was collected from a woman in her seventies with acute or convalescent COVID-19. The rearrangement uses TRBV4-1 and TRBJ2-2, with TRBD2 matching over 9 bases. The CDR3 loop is CASSQGLRGGNTGELFF. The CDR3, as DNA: TGCGCCAGCAGCCAAGGGTTGCGGGGGGGAAACACCGGGGAGCTGTTTTTT.